Listed below are T cell receptor beta chains from one sample, sequenced in a study of pediatric ulcerative colitis. Clones were read by immunoSEQ multiplex PCR, and TCRdb kept only the in-frame ones, dropping some. Of 12,000 to 15,000 clones listed, about 90% are singletons. Sequenced material: blood. The source of these receptors is a boy under 18 with moderate ulcerative colitis. Both conserved end residues are part of each CDR3. Fields, in order: V gene, J gene, clone size, D gene, CDR3 DNA, CDR3 protein. The D gene is left open where the match is weak. Size values are once, few and many counts, or a class for expanded clones, and some rows have none.

v_gene: TRBV2
j_gene: TRBJ2-7
abundance: -
d_gene: -
CDR3nt: TGTGCCAGCACCACCTCCTACGAGCAGTACTTC
CDR3aa: CASTTSYEQYF

v_gene: TRBV6-6
j_gene: TRBJ1-4
abundance: -
d_gene: TRBD1
CDR3nt: TGTGCCAGCAGTTACTTTCAGGGGGCCGTATCTGAAAAACTGTTTTTT
CDR3aa: CASSYFQGAVSEKLFF

v_gene: TRBV7-6
j_gene: TRBJ2-1
abundance: once
d_gene: TRBD2
CDR3nt: TGTGCCAGCAGCTTTCTAGCGGGGGGTTATAGCAATGAGCAGTTCTTC
CDR3aa: CASSFLAGGYSNEQFF

v_gene: TRBV29-1
j_gene: TRBJ2-7
abundance: -
d_gene: -
CDR3nt: TGCAGCGTTATAGTCTCGCCCTACGAGCAGTACTTC
CDR3aa: CSVIVSPYEQYF

v_gene: TRBV14
j_gene: TRBJ2-2
abundance: -
d_gene: -
CDR3nt: TGTGCCAGCAGCAAAAGGGACACCTCGAACACCGGGGAGCTGTTTTTT
CDR3aa: CASSKRDTSNTGELFF

v_gene: TRBV28
j_gene: TRBJ2-5
abundance: -
d_gene: TRBD2
CDR3nt: TGTGCCAGCAGTTCCCTAGCGGGGGGTGGAGAGACCCAGTACTTC
CDR3aa: CASSSLAGGGETQYF

v_gene: TRBV7-9
j_gene: TRBJ2-3
abundance: -
d_gene: -
CDR3nt: TGTGCCACCTGGGGTTTCACAGATACGCAGTATTTT
CDR3aa: CATWGFTDTQYF

v_gene: TRBV2
j_gene: TRBJ2-5
abundance: -
d_gene: TRBD2
CDR3nt: TGTGCCAGCTGGACTAGCCGCTTCCAAGAGACCCAGTACTTC
CDR3aa: CASWTSRFQETQYF

v_gene: TRBV10-3
j_gene: TRBJ2-1
abundance: -
d_gene: -
CDR3nt: TGTGCCATCAGTGGAACCCGGGGACACGGACGTGGTGAGCAGTTCTTC
CDR3aa: CAISGTRGHGRGEQFF

v_gene: TRBV2
j_gene: TRBJ1-1
abundance: -
d_gene: TRBD1
CDR3nt: TGTGCCAGCAGGATCGGGACAGGGAGTGAAGCTTTCTTT
CDR3aa: CASRIGTGSEAFF

v_gene: TRBV5-6
j_gene: TRBJ2-1
abundance: -
d_gene: -
CDR3nt: TGTGCCAGCAGCTTAGGGAATTTGGAGCAGTTCTTC
CDR3aa: CASSLGNLEQFF

v_gene: TRBV18
j_gene: TRBJ2-1
abundance: -
d_gene: TRBD2
CDR3nt: TGTGCCAGCTCAACCTCTAGCGGGTTCTACAATGAGCAGTTCTTC
CDR3aa: CASSTSSGFYNEQFF

v_gene: TRBV5-6
j_gene: TRBJ2-5
abundance: -
d_gene: TRBD1
CDR3nt: TGTGCCAGCAGGATGGGGACAGGAAGCAACCAAGAGACCCAGTACTTC
CDR3aa: CASRMGTGSNQETQYF

v_gene: TRBV19
j_gene: TRBJ2-1
abundance: -
d_gene: -
CDR3nt: TGTGCCAGTAGTGGCCGAAGAGGGACGTACAATGAGCAGTTCTTC
CDR3aa: CASSGRRGTYNEQFF

v_gene: TRBV7-9
j_gene: TRBJ1-3
abundance: -
d_gene: TRBD1
CDR3nt: TGTGCCAGCAGCTCCACAGGGGTAACTGGAAACACCATATATTTT
CDR3aa: CASSSTGVTGNTIYF

v_gene: TRBV18
j_gene: TRBJ2-7
abundance: -
d_gene: -
CDR3nt: TGTGCCAGCTCGGACAAGAGCTCCTACGAGCAGTACTTC
CDR3aa: CASSDKSSYEQYF

v_gene: TRBV28
j_gene: TRBJ2-5
abundance: -
d_gene: TRBD2
CDR3nt: TGTGCCAGCAGTCGCGGGAGGGAGACCCAGTACTTC
CDR3aa: CASSRGRETQYF

v_gene: TRBV15
j_gene: TRBJ1-1
abundance: -
d_gene: -
CDR3nt: TGTGCCACCAGCTCCTCCCCGGGAGGAATGAACACTGAAGCTTTCTTT
CDR3aa: CATSSSPGGMNTEAFF

v_gene: TRBV9
j_gene: TRBJ2-5
abundance: -
d_gene: -
CDR3nt: TGTGCCAGCAGCGAGTCGGTGTCTTGGGAGACCCAGTACTTC
CDR3aa: CASSESVSWETQYF

v_gene: TRBV7-3
j_gene: TRBJ1-4
abundance: -
d_gene: -
CDR3nt: TGTGCCAGCAGCTTATTACGTGGGGAAAAACTGTTTTTT
CDR3aa: CASSLLRGEKLFF

v_gene: TRBV5-4
j_gene: TRBJ1-2
abundance: -
d_gene: TRBD1
CDR3nt: TGTGCCAGCAGCTTGGGGACAGGGCCTTATGGCTACACCTTC
CDR3aa: CASSLGTGPYGYTF

v_gene: TRBV5-3
j_gene: TRBJ1-4
abundance: -
d_gene: -
CDR3nt: TGTGCCAGAAGCTTGAGGCCAGGTTATGAAAAACTGTTTTTT
CDR3aa: CARSLRPGYEKLFF

v_gene: TRBV18
j_gene: TRBJ2-1
abundance: -
d_gene: TRBD2
CDR3nt: TGTGCCAGCTCACCAGGACTAGCTGGGAATGAGCAGTTCTTC
CDR3aa: CASSPGLAGNEQFF

v_gene: TRBV11-3
j_gene: TRBJ2-2
abundance: -
d_gene: -
CDR3nt: TGTGCCAGCAGCTTAGGAGAGGACACCGGGGAGCTGTTTTTT
CDR3aa: CASSLGEDTGELFF

v_gene: TRBV6-4
j_gene: TRBJ1-5
abundance: few
d_gene: -
CDR3nt: TGTGCCAGCAGTGACGAGTCAAATCAGCCCCAGCATTTT
CDR3aa: CASSDESNQPQHF

v_gene: TRBV4-1
j_gene: TRBJ2-2
abundance: -
d_gene: -
CDR3nt: TGCGCCAGCAGCCAAGAGGGAATCACCGGGGAGCTGTTTTTT
CDR3aa: CASSQEGITGELFF

v_gene: TRBV10-3
j_gene: TRBJ2-7
abundance: -
d_gene: -
CDR3nt: TGTGCCATCAGCGGGATAGACCCCCCCTACGAGCAGTACTTC
CDR3aa: CAISGIDPPYEQYF

v_gene: TRBV19
j_gene: TRBJ2-2
abundance: -
d_gene: -
CDR3nt: TGTGCCAGTAGGCCGAGACAAACCGGGGAGCTGTTTTTT
CDR3aa: CASRPRQTGELFF

v_gene: TRBV11-2
j_gene: TRBJ2-7
abundance: -
d_gene: -
CDR3nt: TGTGCCAGCAGCTTGGGAGGGACAGCTCAATACGAGCAGTACTTC
CDR3aa: CASSLGGTAQYEQYF

v_gene: TRBV4-2
j_gene: TRBJ2-3
abundance: -
d_gene: -
CDR3nt: TGTGCCAGCAGCCTCCCGGTCACAGATACGCAGTATTTT
CDR3aa: CASSLPVTDTQYF

v_gene: TRBV7-9
j_gene: TRBJ1-2
abundance: -
d_gene: -
CDR3nt: TGTGCCAGCAGCTTAGGAGGGGGTGGCTATGGCTACACCTTC
CDR3aa: CASSLGGGGYGYTF

v_gene: TRBV11-3
j_gene: TRBJ2-5
abundance: -
d_gene: -
CDR3nt: TGTGCCAGCAGCTTGGGCCTGGGCCTCAAAGAGACCCAGTACTTC
CDR3aa: CASSLGLGLKETQYF

v_gene: TRBV28
j_gene: TRBJ1-1
abundance: -
d_gene: TRBD1
CDR3nt: TGTGCCAGCAGCCAGGGGGTCGAGGCGGCTTTCTTT
CDR3aa: CASSQGVEAAFF

v_gene: TRBV13
j_gene: TRBJ2-3
abundance: -
d_gene: -
CDR3nt: TGTGCCAGCAGCTTTTTTTTGACGAGACCGGATGGAGGGCCGGCTGTCGGAGATACGCAGTATTTT
CDR3aa: CASSFFLTRPDGGPAVGDTQYF

v_gene: TRBV7-3
j_gene: TRBJ2-3
abundance: -
d_gene: -
CDR3nt: TGTGCCAGCAGCACCAACCGAGCAGATACGCAGTATTTT
CDR3aa: CASSTNRADTQYF

v_gene: TRBV28
j_gene: TRBJ2-6
abundance: -
d_gene: -
CDR3nt: TGTGCCAGCAGTCCAGTGGGGGGGGCCCTCTCTGGGGCCAACGTCCTGACTTTC
CDR3aa: CASSPVGGALSGANVLTF

v_gene: TRBV6-5
j_gene: TRBJ2-7
abundance: once
d_gene: TRBD1
CDR3nt: TGTGCCAGCAGTTCCTGGGACAGTCCCTACGAGCAGTACTTC
CDR3aa: CASSSWDSPYEQYF

v_gene: TRBV7-2
j_gene: TRBJ1-3
abundance: -
d_gene: -
CDR3nt: TGTGCCAGCAGCTTAATGACAGCCTCTGGAAACACCATATATTTT
CDR3aa: CASSLMTASGNTIYF

v_gene: TRBV5-4
j_gene: TRBJ1-6
abundance: -
d_gene: TRBD1
CDR3nt: TGTGCCAGCAACGACAGGGGGCAGGTTTCACCCCTCCACTTT
CDR3aa: CASNDRGQVSPLHF

v_gene: TRBV5-4
j_gene: TRBJ2-3
abundance: -
d_gene: -
CDR3nt: TGTGCCAGCAGCTTGGGGGTGAGCACAGATACGCAGTATTTT
CDR3aa: CASSLGVSTDTQYF